Below are 30 T cell receptor beta chains sequenced from a single sample in a study of shared clonotypes between healthy human individuals. Naive CD8 cells lacked CD45RO, underwent positive selection for CCR7 and left out terminally differentiated effector memory CD45RA+ cells. Profiled with immunoSEQ multiplex PCR; TCRdb holds only in-frame clones, not every one. The sample carries roughly 850,000 clones, 96% recorded once. Sequenced material: naive CD8+ T cells sorted from blood. Receptor source: a man younger than 40 in good health.

This chain joins TRBV29-1 and TRBJ2-3; no clear D gene. V was clipped by 5 bases and J by 5 bases, with 20 bases between them. CDR1 SQVTM and CDR2 ANQGSEA come from the germline V gene. The CDR3 consists of 15 residues. CDR3 DNA: TGCAGCGTTTTCACGCCGGCGAACAGTGGAGATACGCAGTATTTT. Translated, it gives CSVFTPANSGDTQYF.

V and J are TRBV30 and TRBJ1-1; D not resolved. Trimming removed 1 base from V and 1 base from J, with 10 bases in between. The CDR3 spans 14 residues. CDR1 and CDR2 (germline): GTSNPN, SVGIG (reference sequence). CDR3 in amino acids: CAWSGGDGNTEAFF. CDR3 bases: TGTGCCTGGAGTGGGGGAGACGGGAACACTGAAGCTTTCTTT.

The chain links TRBV4-1 to TRBJ2-3; D call uncertain. Trimming took 0 bases from V and 0 from J, leaving 7 bases between them. The CDR3 is 15 amino acids. The germline CDR1 and CDR2 sequences are MGHRA and YSYEKL. The CDR3 DNA sequence: TGCGCCAGCAGCCAAGAATACAAGAGCACAGATACGCAGTATTTT. Translated: CASSQEYKSTDTQYF.

The CDR3 reads CASSLTEFFSGANVLTF. CDR3 DNA sequence: TGCGCCAGCAGCTTGACAGAGTTCTTCTCTGGGGCCAACGTCCTGACTTTC. This chain connects TRBV5-1 to TRBJ2-6; D is undetermined. CDR1 and CDR2 (germline): SGHRS, YFSETQ. Trimming removed 1 base from V and 0 bases from J, with 11 bases in between. The CDR3 loop spans 17 amino acids.

This sequence joins TRBV6-6 and TRBJ2-7; a weak D match, TRBD2 (5 bases). This CDR3 contains 14 residues. The V gene's germline CDR1 is MNHNY and CDR2 SVGAGI (reference sequence). The V end lost 3 bases, the J end lost 7 bases, and 16 bases lay between the germline ends. The CDR3 DNA is TGTGCCAGCAGTTATACGGGGAAACCTTGGGAGCAGTACTTC. As protein: CASSYTGKPWEQYF.

J is TRBJ1-1 and V is TRBV5-1, with 7 bases identical to TRBD1. V shed 3 bases, J shed 0 bases, and the junction held 5 bases outside the gene matches. The V gene's germline CDR1 is SGHRS and CDR2 YFSETQ. This CDR3 has 15 amino acids. This chain's CDR3 is CASSWEGQLNTEAFF. As DNA, the CDR3 is TGCGCCAGCAGCTGGGAGGGACAGTTGAACACTGAAGCTTTCTTT.

The rearrangement links TRBV29-1 to TRBJ2-7; D gene uncertain. Per the germline V gene, CDR1 is SQVTM and CDR2 is ANQGSEA. This CDR3 spans 13 amino acids. With 3 bases removed from V and 6 bases from J, the gap between germline ends came to 15 bases. This CDR3 is CSVEFRTPGEQYF. The CDR3, as DNA: TGCAGCGTTGAGTTCCGTACTCCTGGCGAGCAGTACTTC.

In its sample, this clone was seen once. J is TRBJ1-1 and V is TRBV4-1, with D unresolved. This CDR3 comprises 13 residues. Germline CDR1 MGHRA, CDR2 YSYEKL. Between the trimmed V and J ends, which lost 8 bases and 5 bases, there was a span of 15 bases. In DNA form, the CDR3 reads TGCGCCAGCCGGGCGCCCTCTCGGACTGAAGCTTTCTTT. Encoded protein: CASRAPSRTEAFF.

The rearrangement joins TRBV11-2 to TRBJ2-3, with TRBD1 identical over 10 bases. The CDR3 runs to 16 residues. The germline CDR1 and CDR2 sequences are SGHAT and FQNNGV. V shed 2 bases and J 1 base; nucleotides not matched to a gene: 3. The CDR3 is CASSLLGTGGTDTQYF. The CDR3 DNA reads as TGTGCCAGCAGCTTATTAGGGACAGGGGGCACAGATACGCAGTATTTT.

The chain's CDR3 is CASSPGSVSNQPQHF. The CDR3 region has the DNA TGTGCCAGCAGTCCCGGTTCGGTTAGCAATCAGCCCCAGCATTTT. The chain combines TRBV27 with TRBJ1-5; D uncertain. CDR1 is MNHEY and CDR2 is SMNVEV in the germline V gene (reference sequence). This CDR3 comprises 15 residues. The V end lost 5 bases, the J end lost 0 bases, and 11 bases lay between the germline ends.

This chain links TRBV6-1 with TRBJ2-7; TRBD2 agrees at 7 bases. V lost 8 bases to trimming and J lost 0 bases; unmatched junction nucleotides: 4. CDR1 and CDR2 (germline): MNHNS, SASEGT. The CDR3 length is 13 residues. The CDR3 coding sequence is TGTGCCAGCTTCCTAGCGGACTCCTACGAGCAGTACTTC. This sequence encodes CASFLADSYEQYF.

The gene calls are TRBV30 and TRBJ2-1; no firm D call. The CDR3 has 12 residues. Trimming stripped 0 bases from V and 8 bases from J, with 8 bases between. Germline-derived CDR1 and CDR2 are GTSNPN and SVGIG (reference sequence). CDR3 sequence (DNA): TGTGCCTGGAGTGTTGTTGGAGATGAGCAGTTCTTC. This sequence encodes CAWSVVGDEQFF.

With regard to this clone: A read error may produce the germline difference seen at one junction end. This sequence joins TRBV6-6 and TRBJ2-2; no firm D call. CDR3 length: 11 amino acids. Germline lookup yields CDR1 MNHNY and CDR2 SVGAGI (reference sequence). The CDR3 DNA is TGTGCCAGCACTTACACCGGGGAGCTGTTTTTT. Its translation is CASTYTGELFF.

The chain couples TRBV9 to TRBJ2-1; D not resolved. This CDR3 region has 13 residues. V gave up 4 bases and J gave up 7 bases, with 12 bases separating them. The germline gives CDR1 SGDLS, CDR2 YYNGEE. The CDR3 region has the DNA TGTGCCAGCAGCCAAAGGAGCAGGAATGAGCAGTTCTTC. Its protein product is CASSQRSRNEQFF.

The genes are TRBV13 and TRBJ1-2; 9 bases match TRBD1. From germline, CDR1 is PRHDT and CDR2 FYEKMQ (reference sequence). The CDR3 has 14 residues. V trimming: 4 bases; J trimming: 6 bases; junction bases outside the gene matches: 6. The chain's CDR3 is CASSSGDRANGYTF. The CDR3 coding sequence is TGTGCCAGCAGCTCAGGGGACAGGGCGAATGGCTACACCTTC.

In DNA form, the CDR3 reads TGTGCCAGCTCAGTGGGGGGCTCCTACGAGCAGTACTTC. Amino acids: CASSVGGSYEQYF. The chain recombines TRBV18 with TRBJ2-7; TRBD2 is a possible D gene (6 bases). V was shortened by 5 bases and J by 0 bases, with 8 bases between the two germline ends. This CDR3 is 13 amino acids long. CDR1 is KGHSH and CDR2 is LQKENI in the germline V gene.

J is TRBJ2-2 and V is TRBV28, with D perhaps TRBD2 (5 bases). The CDR3 is 16 residues long. Germline-derived CDR1 and CDR2 are MDHEN and SYDVKM. V lost 2 bases to trimming and J lost 4 bases, with 14 bases between them. The CDR3 reads CASSLASRGSTGELFF. In DNA form, the CDR3 reads TGTGCCAGCAGTTTAGCGAGCCGAGGGAGCACCGGGGAGCTGTTTTTT.

The rearrangement joins TRBV15 to TRBJ2-5; D gene ambiguous. The J call may be mistaken, given a closer DNA end match to TRBJ2-7. The CDR3 runs 17 residues. Germline CDR1 and CDR2: LNHNV and YYDKDF (reference sequence). The CDR3 DNA sequence: TGTGCCACCAGCAGAGATCTTTCCTATGGGCAGCACTACGAGCAGTACTTC. This codes for CATSRDLSYGQHYEQYF.

The rearrangement links TRBV13 to TRBJ2-1; D call uncertain. CDR3 length: 14 amino acids. Trimming left V 5 bases short and J 1 base short, with 9 bases between. The V gene's germline CDR1 is PRHDT and CDR2 FYEKMQ (reference sequence). CDR3 protein: CASSALGSYNEQFF. The DNA of the CDR3 is TGTGCCAGCAGCGCGCTTGGGTCCTACAATGAGCAGTTCTTC.

The chain links TRBV10-3 to TRBJ2-7, with TRBD1 identical over 8 bases. CDR1 is ENHRY and CDR2 is SYGVKD in the germline V gene. CDR3 length: 13 residues. With 10 bases clipped from V and 7 bases from J, the junction kept 12 bases outside the gene matches. In DNA, the CDR3 is TGTGCCACTGCTGGACAGGGCCGAGGGGAGCAGTACTTC. Protein: CATAGQGRGEQYF.

This clone was recorded once. The chain employs TRBV6-1 and TRBJ2-7, with D unclear. This CDR3 has 14 amino acids. V dropped 2 bases and J dropped 4 bases, with 12 bases sitting between them. Germline V gene sequence: CDR1 MNHNS, CDR2 SASEGT. The CDR3 loop reads CASSEYLADYEQYF. CDR3 in DNA: TGTGCCAGCAGTGAATATTTGGCAGATTACGAGCAGTACTTC.

The rearrangement joins TRBV11-2 to TRBJ2-1; 9 nucleotides agree with TRBD1. Germline trimming cut 3 bases from V and 8 bases from J; bases unmatched to any gene: 14. Germline CDR1 reads SGHAT; CDR2 reads FQNNGV. This CDR3 comprises 17 residues. DNA for the CDR3: TGTGCCAGCAGCTTGGGAAGCAGTTGGACAGGGGCCGATGAGCAGTTCTTC. It specifies CASSLGSSWTGADEQFF.

The chain combines TRBV19 with TRBJ1-5; perhaps TRBD1 as D (5 bases). Germline V lookup: CDR1 LNHDA, CDR2 SQIVND (reference sequence). The germline V and J ends were trimmed by 3 bases and 8 bases, with 20 bases remaining between them. The length of the CDR3 is 16 residues. The CDR3 DNA follows: TGTGCCAGTAGTATTTTCGGCCGCGGGGGGATCGAGCCCCAGCATTTT. This sequence encodes CASSIFGRGGIEPQHF.

In DNA form, the CDR3 reads TGTGCCAGCAGTTTATCCCCACCCCCGGCCGAGCAGTACTTC. It is translated as CASSLSPPPAEQYF. This sequence joins TRBV27 and TRBJ2-7; D gene uncertain. V lost 0 bases and J 6 bases, leaving 12 bases between the germline ends. Germline CDR1 MNHEY, CDR2 SMNVEV (reference sequence). CDR3 length: 14 residues.

This clone was seen only once. This chain links TRBV19 with TRBJ1-5; D gene uncertain. V was pared by 6 bases and J by 5 bases, with 17 bases between. This CDR3 spans 15 amino acids. Germline V gene data show CDR1 as LNHDA and CDR2 as SQIVND (reference sequence). CDR3 sequence reads: CASSPLVSVDQPQHF. CDR3 sequence (DNA): TGTGCCAGTAGCCCACTCGTATCCGTGGATCAGCCCCAGCATTTT.

J is TRBJ2-7 and V is TRBV27; tentative D call: TRBD1 (5 bases). Trimming took off 4 bases at V and 4 bases at J, with 11 bases between the two ends. Germline V lookup: CDR1 MNHEY, CDR2 SMNVEV (reference sequence). This CDR3 region has 13 residues. Here the CDR3 DNA reads TGTGCCAGCAGTTCAGGGCCCTTTTACGAGCAGTACTTC. As protein: CASSSGPFYEQYF.

The rearrangement uses TRBV11-3 and TRBJ2-1; D may be TRBD1 or TRBD2 (5 bases each). Trimming took 1 base from V and 4 from J, leaving 23 bases between them. The CDR3 covers 19 residues. Germline V lookup: CDR1 SGHNT, CDR2 YENEEA. For the CDR3, the DNA is TGTGCCAGCAGCTTAGGGGGACGAGGAATTTCCGTTGGGTACAATGAGCAGTTCTTC. This translates into CASSLGGRGISVGYNEQFF.

This chain links TRBV2 with TRBJ2-7; TRBD2 agrees at 8 bases. Germline trimming cut 4 bases from V and 6 bases from J; bases unmatched to any gene: 8. This CDR3 is 14 amino acids long. Per the germline V gene, CDR1 is SNHLY and CDR2 is FYNNEI. The CDR3 reads CASSAPGLGVEQYF. For the CDR3, the DNA is TGTGCCAGCAGTGCCCCGGGACTAGGAGTCGAGCAGTACTTC.

The chain couples TRBV5-1 to TRBJ2-1; the match to TRBD2 covers 8 bases. The J segment lost 8 bases and the V segment lost 0 bases, leaving 7 bases of the junction unmatched. This CDR3 is built from 15 residues. Germline CDR1 is SGHRS and CDR2 is YFSETQ. CDR3 sequence (DNA): TGCGCCAGCAGCTTGGCAGCTAGCGGGCTCGATGAGCAGTTCTTC. It translates to CASSLAASGLDEQFF.

This rearrangement joins TRBV4-3 to TRBJ2-1; 8 positions agree with TRBD2. Germline loops: CDR1 LGHNA, CDR2 YSLEER. The junction had 3 bases not matched to a gene; V was cut back by 2 bases and J by 0 bases. This CDR3 has 16 amino acids. For the CDR3, the DNA is TGCGCCAGCAGCCAAACCGGGACTAGCTCCTACAATGAGCAGTTCTTC. Its translation is CASSQTGTSSYNEQFF.